This T cell receptor (beta chain) derives from a study of blood T cell repertoires in COVID-19. The data were produced by immunoSEQ multiplex PCR, yet TCRdb's version contains in-frame clones alone and is incomplete. Among under 500,000 clones listed, roughly 85% were seen once. Germline V gene lookup returns CDR1 SGHDT and CDR2 YYEEEE. The CDR3 consists of 14 residues. The V and J ends lost 6 bases and 5 bases respectively, with 17 bases between them. Participant age was roughly 18 to 95 years, and participants resided in fewer than 25 US areas. Cohorts were based on clinical histories the participants reported.

The sample was PBMCs or T cells enriched from blood (not recorded which). The clonotype originates from a woman younger than 35 with acute COVID-19. The chain combines TRBV5-6 with TRBJ1-2; possibly TRBD1 for D (5 bases). CDR3 in amino acids: CASTYDSPNYGYTF. In nucleotides, the CDR3 is TGTGCCAGCACCTACGACAGTCCCAATTATGGCTACACCTTC.